A single T cell receptor (beta chain) is shown here with its context. These data belong to a study of blood T cell repertoires in COVID-19. Whole-study context: Sample material is recorded as cDNA or gDNA derived from T cells, B-cell-depleted T cells, or PBMCs.

Cohorts were assigned according to the clinical history that participants reported. Profiling relied on immunoSEQ multiplex PCR, and the TCRdb table lists in-frame clones only, not all of them. The sample consists of roughly 240,000 clones, approximately 90% of them appearing once. Sequenced material: PBMCs or T cells enriched from blood (not recorded which). The sequence came from a man aged 45-60 years who had been exposed to COVID-19.

The CDR3 DNA reads as TGTGCCACAGGTCAAGGAGGGCCAAGAGATACGCAGTATTTT. It codes for CATGQGGPRDTQYF. The rearrangement links TRBV2 to TRBJ2-3, with a possible D match to TRBD2 (6 bases). The CDR3 spans 14 residues. Germline values: CDR1 SNHLY, CDR2 FYNNEI. The V gene lost 10 bases and the J gene lost 5 bases, with 19 bases spanning the gap.